These T cell receptor beta chains were read from a single sample in a study of shared clonotypes between healthy human individuals. TCRdb keeps only in-frame clones here, not all; method: immunoSEQ multiplex PCR. The table lists approximately 1.5 million clones, about 98.5% of them singletons. Specimen: naive CD4+ T cells sorted from blood. These receptors originate from a man younger than 40 in good health. Both conserved end residues are trimmed from each CDR3.

TRBJ2-7 | TRBV28 | ASSLTYNEQY
TRBJ1-1 | TRBV6-1 | ASSEAGTANTEAF
TRBJ2-5 | TRBV18 | ASSPLAGGQETQY
TRBJ1-1 | TRBV5-1 | ASSLGDDGPEAF
TRBJ2-7 | TRBV12-5 | ASGPLRTYEQY
TRBJ2-2 | TRBV28 | ASTRTGELF
TRBJ1-3 | TRBV7-2 | ASSLTHPDGSGNTIY
TRBJ2-1 | TRBV9 | ASSVAPSGSDEQF
TRBJ2-2 | TRBV7-8 | ASSLGLPTGELF
TRBJ1-1 | TRBV29-1 | SVCQLNTEAF
TRBJ1-1 | TRBV27 | ASSLSLRGTEAF
TRBJ2-1 | TRBV11-2 | ASSLPRGFTNEQF
TRBJ1-1 | TRBV29-1 | SATRETRNTEAF
TRBJ2-2 | TRBV5-4 | ASSADGSARTGELF
TRBJ2-3 | TRBV9 | ASSVGRGFHTQY
TRBJ2-1 | TRBV19 | ASSPFGNEQF
TRBJ2-2 | TRBV6-5 | ASSYWRLANTGELF
TRBJ1-3 | TRBV2 | ASSVGAAGNTIY
TRBJ2-5 | TRBV18 | ASSPKRDSWVYQETQY
TRBJ1-4 | TRBV5-1 | ASRPGQELATNEKLF
TRBJ2-7 | TRBV28 | ASSFTGSNSYEQY
TRBJ1-1 | TRBV20-1 | SASYRAEAF
TRBJ1-5 | TRBV30 | AWTGSSNQPQH
TRBJ2-7 | TRBV18 | ASSPRTGGSYEQY
TRBJ2-7 | TRBV19 | ASSKGQGIAYEQY
TRBJ2-1 | TRBV15 | ATSRGGGDLYNEQF
TRBJ1-1 | TRBV21-1 | ASSKKFSYRGTEAF
TRBJ2-1 | TRBV18 | ASSLAESYNEQF
TRBJ2-2 | TRBV6-5 | ASSLWNTGELF
TRBJ2-3 | TRBV11-2 | ASTGATRTDTQY
TRBJ1-4 | TRBV5-1 | ASSLAGNNEKLF
TRBJ2-7 | TRBV7-9 | ASSLDTGTLYEQY
TRBJ1-5 | TRBV10-3 | ATGTGRDQPQH
TRBJ2-1 | TRBV18 | ASSPQTNPYNEQF
TRBJ2-4 | TRBV5-6 | ASSLFGAIQY
TRBJ2-5 | TRBV29-1 | SVGTGLAGPETQY
TRBJ2-7 | TRBV7-9 | ASSLGPRTRAPTYEQY
TRBJ2-3 | TRBV5-4 | ASSVTSGSLPDTQY
TRBJ2-7 | TRBV27 | ASSLSWGGTYEQY
TRBJ2-1 | TRBV5-1 | ASMISGAGGNEQF
TRBJ2-1 | TRBV27 | ASNRAGTYNEQF
TRBJ1-1 | TRBV9 | ASSYSSATNTEAF
TRBJ2-6 | TRBV7-2 | ASSHWAAGGSGANVLT
TRBJ2-7 | TRBV6-5 | ASSYYSQGSYEQY
TRBJ2-1 | TRBV5-4 | ASSSNRGRSYNEQF
TRBJ2-5 | TRBV19 | ASSIAGGTETQY
TRBJ2-7 | TRBV11-2 | ASSSQGPRYEQY
TRBJ2-5 | TRBV20-1 | SARVQETQY
TRBJ2-7 | TRBV19 | ASSALGLAGDYEQY
TRBJ2-7 | TRBV21-1 | ATRDRS
TRBJ2-1 | TRBV4-1 | ASSQAQGLGSYNEQF
TRBJ2-7 | TRBV2 | ASNPGLRNNEQY
TRBJ2-1 | TRBV2 | AGKTVNGNEQF
TRBJ2-2 | TRBV9 | ASSVAQGAAGELF
TRBJ1-1 | TRBV4-2 | ASSQEEGRAEAF